The 10 T cell receptor beta chains listed next were all sequenced from one sample in a study of patients and donors after allogeneic stem cell transplantation. MiXCR, run by TCRdb on the RT-PCR reads, gives a single entry per CDR3 protein. Of 900,000 to 1,000,000 distinct CDR3 sequences in the sample, approximately 19% are singletons; the top ten hold 5.5% to 6.5%. The sequenced sample was blood, either unsorted or a sorted T cell fraction (not recorded which). The receptors shown here come from a human donor who was either an allogeneic HSCT recipient or a stem cell or donor lymphocyte infusion donor (not recorded which). It is not recorded whose cells these are; they may come from a transplant donor.

The CDR3 region has the DNA TGTGCCTGGGGGACAGCCTTAAAGAACACTGAAGCTTTCTTT. Encoded protein: CAWGTALKNTEAFF. The chain recombines TRBV30 with TRBJ1-1, with TRBD1 matching over 7 bases. The J segment lost 1 base and the V segment lost 5 bases, leaving 7 bases of the junction unmatched. The CDR3 has 14 residues. The V gene's germline CDR1 is GTSNPN and CDR2 SVGIG (reference sequence).

This clonotype has only a few counts. The chain is built from TRBV9 and TRBJ2-1; perhaps TRBD1 as D (5 bases). The germline V gene encodes CDR1 SGDLS and CDR2 YYNGEE. The CDR3 spans 15 residues. Trimming cost V 4 bases and J 3 bases, with 14 bases left between them. The CDR3 protein is CASSLQDKSYNEQFF. CDR3 bases: TGTGCCAGCAGCCTCCAGGACAAGAGCTACAATGAGCAGTTCTTC.

The chain joins TRBV27 to TRBJ1-2, with D possibly TRBD1 on 5 matching bases. The CDR3 extends over 14 amino acids. The V gene's germline CDR1 is MNHEY and CDR2 SMNVEV (reference sequence). The V gene lost 6 bases and the J gene lost 5 bases, with 16 bases spanning the gap. The CDR3 loop is CASSPVGTAYGYTF. For the CDR3, the DNA is TGTGCCAGCAGCCCGGTGGGGACGGCTTATGGCTACACCTTC.

This clonotype has just a few counts. CDR3 region: CASSRGSSTYGYTF. The CDR3 DNA reads as TGTGCCAGCAGCCGAGGTAGCAGTACCTATGGCTACACCTTC. The chain has TRBV12-3 or TRBV12-4 and TRBJ1-2; D is uncertain. Trimming removed 6 bases from V and 4 bases from J, with 15 bases in between. This CDR3 spans 14 amino acids.

This chain connects TRBV20-1 to TRBJ1-4; 8 bases agree with TRBD1. The CDR3 sequence is 17 residues long. With V trimmed by 3 bases and J by 7 bases, 16 bases remained unmatched. Germline V gene data show CDR1 as DFQATT and CDR2 as SNEGSKA (reference sequence). DNA for the CDR3: TGCAGTGCTAGCCCGGACAGGGCGAATCACTGGGGTGAAAAACTGTTTTTT. Amino acid sequence: CSASPDRANHWGEKLFF.

The chain uses TRBV11-1 and TRBJ2-1; the match to TRBD2 covers 10 bases. The CDR3 contains 15 residues. With 5 bases clipped from V and 4 bases from J, the junction kept 5 bases outside the gene matches. In germline, CDR1 is SGHAT, CDR2 FQDESV (reference sequence). As DNA, the CDR3 is TGTGCCAGCAGCGGACGGACTAGCGGATACAATGAGCAGTTCTTC. Translation: CASSGRTSGYNEQFF. The full variable domain, rest sourced from reference TRBV11-1 and TRBJ2-1, is EAEVAQSPRYKITEKSQAVAFWCDPISGHATLYWYRQILGQGPELLVQFQDESVVDDSQLPKDRFSAERLKGVDSTLKIQPAELGDSAMYLCASSGRTSGYNEQFFGPGTRLTVL.

A few counts support this clonotype. The chain employs TRBV5-1 and TRBJ1-3, with D unclear. Germline loops: CDR1 SGHRS, CDR2 YFSETQ. V shed 4 bases and J shed 1 base, with 15 bases lying between them. CDR3 size: 16 residues. CDR3 amino acids: CASSPYVGSSGNTIYF. CDR3 DNA sequence: TGCGCCAGCAGCCCTTACGTAGGCTCTTCTGGAAACACCATATATTTT.

This clonotype has more than one count but fewer than ten. V is TRBV30 and J is TRBJ2-2; no definite D call. The CDR3 has 13 amino acids. CDR1 is GTSNPN, CDR2 SVGIG, per germline (reference sequence). Trimming removed 0 bases at V and 6 bases at J, with 8 bases between. This CDR3 is CAWSVQWPGELFF. The DNA of the CDR3 is TGTGCCTGGAGTGTACAATGGCCCGGGGAGCTGTTTTTT.

The V and J genes are TRBV6-1 and TRBJ2-1; weak D call: TRBD2 (5 bases). V lost 4 bases and J 1 base, leaving 20 bases between the germline ends. Germline CDR1 MNHNS, CDR2 SASEGT. CDR3 length: 18 amino acids. CDR3 nucleotides: TGTGCCAGCAGTGCGTCCTTCGGAGCTAGCAAGTCCTACAATGAGCAGTTCTTC. Protein product: CASSASFGASKSYNEQFF.

The chain joins TRBV27 to TRBJ2-2; 10 bases agree with TRBD1. This CDR3 has 15 residues. The V gene end was trimmed by 5 bases and the J gene end by 6 bases; junction bases not matched to a gene: 6. The germline V gene has CDR1 MNHEY and CDR2 SMNVEV (reference sequence). Written as DNA, the CDR3 is TGTGCCAGCAGTGACCGGGACAGGGGACCCGGGGAGCTGTTTTTT. Its protein product is CASSDRDRGPGELFF.